These T cell receptor beta chains were read from a single sample in a study of T cell repertoires in cytomegalovirus infection. One entry per CDR3 protein results from TCRdb running MiXCR on the reads. The sample has a few hundred thousand distinct CDR3 sequences, about 28% seen once; the top ten hold 20%. Antigen specificity for these receptors is unknown. The source material was cultured PBMCs, sampled from culture after CMV antigen stimulation. Receptors were obtained from a human donor in good health (CMV status not recorded). Some clones in this sample may be carry-over from other donors' samples. Each CDR3 is given with its conserved first and last residue. A D gene is named only where the DNA matches it firmly. Clone size appears in some rows only: once, few, many, or a class for an expanded clone.

clone_size d_call j_call v_call cdr3_aa cdr3_nt
NA NA TRBJ2-4 TRBV10-1 CASSEGGSKNIQYF TGCGCCAGCAGTGAAGGAGGGTCCAAAAACATTCAGTACTTC
few NA TRBJ2-4 TRBV15 CATGEPSGPNFLAKNIQYF TGTGCCACAGGGGAGCCTTCTGGACCGAATTTCCTAGCCAAAAACATTCAGTACTTC
few NA TRBJ1-1 TRBV11-2 CASSFIGAGKDEAFF TGTGCCAGCAGCTTTATCGGAGCAGGGAAGGATGAAGCTTTCTTT
NA TRBD1 TRBJ1-5 TRBV2 CASTQYGDRDQPQHF TGTGCCAGCACTCAATATGGGGACAGGGATCAGCCCCAGCATTTT
NA TRBD2 TRBJ2-5 TRBV28 CASSLPYTSGAYQETQYF TGTGCCAGCAGTTTACCTTACACTAGCGGGGCTTACCAAGAGACCCAGTACTTC
NA NA TRBJ1-5 TRBV7-3 CASSLKGEVGFNQPQHF TGTGCCAGCAGCTTAAAAGGCGAGGTTGGTTTCAATCAGCCCCAGCATTTT
NA TRBD2 TRBJ2-6 TRBV20-1 CSAVGLAGNSGANVLTF TGCAGTGCTGTCGGACTAGCGGGGAACTCTGGGGCCAACGTCCTGACTTTC
NA NA TRBJ1-1 TRBV20-1 CSARGGRDQPVERAFF TGCAGTGCTAGAGGTGGCAGAGATCAACCAGTTGAACGAGCTTTCTTT
NA TRBD2 TRBJ2-5 TRBV20-1 CSVGAGHAQYF TGCAGTGTAGGAGCGGGGCATGCCCAGTACTTC
few TRBD1 TRBJ1-5 TRBV20-1 CSAIRQGIQPQHF TGCAGTGCTATCAGACAGGGCATCCAGCCCCAGCATTTT
NA TRBD1 TRBJ1-5 TRBV6-1 CASSEARHRGNQPQHF TGTGCCAGCAGTGAAGCTCGGCACAGGGGAAATCAGCCCCAGCATTTT
many NA TRBJ1-1 TRBV10-3 CATGTGWGANTEAFF TGTGCCACGGGTACCGGTTGGGGTGCGAACACTGAAGCTTTCTTT
NA NA TRBJ2-7 TRBV7-3 CASSPCGLLIEEMYEQYF TGTGCCAGCAGCCCCTGCGGGCTTCTGATTGAAGAGATGTACGAGCAGTACTTC
NA NA TRBJ2-7 TRBV29-1 CSVMGLRATEQYF TGCAGCGTGATGGGGTTAAGGGCTACTGAGCAGTACTTC
few NA TRBJ1-2 TRBV7-9 CASSLDMGPVTNYGYTF TGTGCCAGCAGCTTGGACATGGGTCCGGTAACTAACTATGGCTACACCTTC
NA NA TRBJ2-2 TRBV6-5 CASSRGGRAGELFF TGTGCCAGCAGTAGGGGGGGACGGGCCGGGGAGCTGTTTTTT
NA NA TRBJ2-3 TRBV5-5 CASSRLGTSTDTQYF TGTGCCAGCAGCCGACTGGGGACTAGCACAGATACGCAGTATTTT
once TRBD1 TRBJ1-2 TRBV5-4 CASARGGEGYTF TGTGCCAGCGCCAGAGGGGGCGAGGGCTACACCTTC
NA NA TRBJ2-3 TRBV7-9 CASSLHPNIRDPSTDTQYF TGTGCCAGCAGCCTCCACCCGAATATAAGAGACCCTAGCACAGATACGCAGTATTTT
NA NA TRBJ1-5 TRBV2 CASTAGRSNQPQHF TGTGCCAGCACGGCTGGCAGGTCTAATCAGCCCCAGCATTTT
many NA TRBJ1-2 TRBV11-2 CASSLGAYGYTF TGTGCCAGCAGCTTAGGGGCATATGGCTACACCTTC
NA TRBD1 TRBJ2-5 TRBV6-2/TRBV6-3 CASSRQGGILETQYF TGTGCCAGCAGTCGACAGGGGGGTATCTTGGAGACCCAGTACTTC
NA NA TRBJ2-2 TRBV6-5 CASSYGQINTGELFF TGTGCCAGCAGTTACGGGCAGATTAACACCGGGGAGCTGTTTTTT
few NA TRBJ1-1 TRBV6-1 CASSEPRMNTEAFF TGTGCCAGCAGTGAACCCAGGATGAACACTGAAGCTTTCTTT
NA TRBD1 TRBJ1-1 TRBV19 CASSGTGSAEAFF TGTGCCAGTTCCGGGACAGGTAGTGCTGAAGCTTTCTTT
few NA TRBJ2-1 TRBV18 CASSPTTGAGDNEQFF TGTGCCAGCTCACCAACGACGGGGGCGGGCGACAATGAGCAGTTCTTC
NA TRBD1 TRBJ2-3 TRBV12-3/TRBV12-4 CASSLYGQGASDTQYF TGTGCCAGCAGTCTTTATGGACAGGGGGCATCCGATACGCAGTATTTT
NA TRBD1 TRBJ1-1 TRBV4-1 CASSPNRQFGQGDNTEAFF TGCGCCAGCAGCCCTAACAGACAATTTGGACAGGGGGATAACACTGAAGCTTTCTTT
many NA TRBJ1-2 TRBV12-3/TRBV12-4 CASSFVEQAYGYTF TGTGCCAGCAGTTTTGTCGAACAAGCCTATGGCTACACCTTC
NA NA TRBJ2-5 TRBV10-3 CAISESTAGETQYF TGTGCCATCAGTGAGTCGACGGCAGGAGAGACCCAGTACTTC
NA NA TRBJ2-1 TRBV28 CASSRIVNEQFF TGTGCCAGCAGTCGGATCGTCAATGAGCAGTTCTTC
few TRBD1 TRBJ2-1 TRBV2 CASTRQGLGYEQFF TGTGCCAGCACTCGACAGGGTCTCGGTTATGAGCAGTTCTTC
few NA TRBJ2-1 TRBV20-1 CSIIGDRSYNEQFF TGCAGTATTATAGGAGACCGCTCCTACAATGAGCAGTTCTTC
NA TRBD1 TRBJ2-7 TRBV28 CASSSPGQGKAGYEQYF TGTGCCAGCAGTTCCCCGGGACAGGGTAAAGCTGGTTACGAGCAGTACTTC
many TRBD1 TRBJ2-7 TRBV25-1 CASSGRDRGPYEQYF TGTGCCAGCAGTGGCCGGGACAGGGGGCCCTACGAGCAGTACTTC
few TRBD2 TRBJ2-2 TRBV25-1 CASSASTSGVSNTGELFF TGTGCCAGCAGTGCTTCGACTAGCGGGGTTTCGAACACCGGGGAGCTGTTTTTT
few TRBD2 TRBJ2-2 TRBV28 CASSLSSGSGTGELFF TGTGCCAGCAGTTTAAGTAGCGGGAGTGGCACCGGGGAGCTGTTTTTT
many NA TRBJ1-2 TRBV7-9 CASSFLGAAGGYTF TGTGCCAGCAGCTTCCTGGGGGCGGCAGGTGGCTACACCTTC
few NA TRBJ1-5 TRBV2 CASRPGMSNQPQHF TGTGCCAGCAGGCCCGGGATGAGCAATCAGCCCCAGCATTTT
NA NA TRBJ2-2 TRBV5-1 CASRQGALRNTGELFF TGCGCCAGCAGACAGGGCGCCCTCAGGAACACCGGGGAGCTGTTTTTT
NA NA TRBJ1-1 TRBV4-1 CASSQGHDKGFTEAFF TGCGCCAGCAGCCAAGGCCATGATAAGGGTTTCACTGAAGCTTTCTTT
NA NA TRBJ1-2 TRBV3-1 CASSQGGAGGYTF TGTGCCAGCAGCCAGGGAGGGGCCGGCGGCTACACCTTC
NA NA TRBJ2-1 TRBV6-4 CASSEQPYNEQFF TGTGCCAGCAGTGAACAGCCGTACAATGAGCAGTTCTTC
NA NA TRBJ2-2 TRBV11-1 CASSFEQGRNTGELFF TGTGCCAGCAGCTTCGAGCAAGGGCGGAACACCGGGGAGCTGTTTTTT
NA NA TRBJ1-2 TRBV7-9 CASSFTGADYGYTF TGTGCCAGCAGCTTTACAGGTGCGGACTATGGCTACACCTTC
NA NA TRBJ2-1 TRBV5-4 CASSSGSGGHSNEQFF TGTGCCAGCAGCTCGGGTAGCGGAGGGCATTCAAATGAGCAGTTCTTC
NA NA TRBJ1-6 TRBV20-1 CSARREGNSPLHF TGCAGTGCCCGGAGGGAAGGGAATTCACCCCTCCACTTT
NA NA TRBJ1-2 TRBV20-1 CSATGDYGYTF TGCAGTGCCACGGGTGACTATGGCTACACCTTC
few TRBD1 TRBJ1-5 TRBV7-8 CASSPGQGPSGSNQPQHF TGTGCCAGCAGCCCAGGACAGGGGCCCTCTGGGAGCAATCAGCCCCAGCATTTT
few TRBD1 TRBJ1-1 TRBV7-6 CASSPRQGYTEAFF TGTGCCAGCAGCCCCCGACAGGGTTACACTGAAGCTTTCTTT
few NA TRBJ1-5 TRBV7-3 CASSLNRGVSNQPQHF TGTGCCAGCAGCTTAAATCGGGGAGTTAGCAATCAGCCCCAGCATTTT
NA NA TRBJ1-3 TRBV12-3/TRBV12-4 CASSLASSLGNTIYF TGTGCCAGCAGTTTAGCGTCCAGCCTTGGAAACACCATATATTTT